This TCR beta chain was found in a study of blood T cell repertoires in COVID-19. Whole-study context: Collection of acute and convalescent COVID-19 samples took place in the United States, Italy and Spain.

The V gene's germline CDR1 is MNHEY and CDR2 SVGEGT. J gave up 0 bases and V 6 bases, and 19 bases lay outside the gene matches. CDR3 length: 20 amino acids. Sequenced by immunoSEQ multiplex PCR; TCRdb stores in-frame clones only, minus some. The sample lists hundreds of thousands of clones, around 91% occurring once. This sequence joins TRBV6-2 or TRBV6-3 and TRBJ2-1; 8 positions match TRBD2. The sequence came from a woman aged 18-35 years who had recovered from COVID-19. Sequencing used peripheral blood. The CDR3 reads CASSITRAGGLPSSYNEQFF. CDR3 coding DNA: TGTGCCAGCAGCATTACTAGGGCGGGAGGATTACCGAGCTCCTACAATGAGCAGTTCTTC.